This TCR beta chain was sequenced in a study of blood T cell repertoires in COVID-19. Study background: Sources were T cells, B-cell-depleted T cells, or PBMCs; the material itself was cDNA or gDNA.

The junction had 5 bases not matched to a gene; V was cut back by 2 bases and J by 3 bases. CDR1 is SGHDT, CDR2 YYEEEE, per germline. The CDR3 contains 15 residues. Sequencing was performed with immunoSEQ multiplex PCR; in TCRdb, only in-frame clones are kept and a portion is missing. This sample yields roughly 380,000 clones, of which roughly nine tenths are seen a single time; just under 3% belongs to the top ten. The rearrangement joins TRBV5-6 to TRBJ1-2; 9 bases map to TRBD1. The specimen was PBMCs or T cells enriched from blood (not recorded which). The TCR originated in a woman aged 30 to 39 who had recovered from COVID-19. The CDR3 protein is CASSLRTGADYGYTF. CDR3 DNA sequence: TGTGCCAGCAGCTTAAGGACAGGGGCGGACTATGGCTACACCTTC.